Presented here are 10 T cell receptor beta chains from one specimen sequenced in a study of Tregs in tolerant kidney transplant recipients. Recipients received nonmyeloablative bone marrow transplants from related graft donors, with transient mixed chimerism. TCRdb's copy holds only in-frame clones and misses some; the assay was immunoSEQ multiplex PCR. Here the sample table reports 11,000 to 15,000 clones. The sample consisted of CD8+ T cells from blood (PBMCs), taken 6 months after the transplant. These receptors all stem from a human patient who received a combined kidney and bone marrow transplant. Some T cells may be transferred from the graft donor.

Of note for this clone: The read terminates 3 residues ahead of where the CDR3 ends, so the germline J gene completes it. Other DNA sequences in this sample translate to the same CDR3. The V and J genes are TRBV7-2 and TRBJ1-2; D gene ambiguous. Germline V gives CDR1 SGHTA, CDR2 FQGNSA. The CDR3 spans 12 residues. The chain's CDR3 is CASSLLFYDYTF. The CDR3 DNA, read in part, is TGTGCCAGCAGCCTGCTTTTCTACGAC.

The CDR3 bases that were read are TGCGCCAGCAGCTTGCTCTACGCCAACACCGGGGAG. Amino acids: CASSLLYANTGE. The complete CDR3 sequence is CASSLLYANTGELFF. This chain joins TRBV5-1 and TRBJ2-2; D call uncertain. The CDR3 end falls 3 residues outside the read, so it is completed with the germline J gene. Germline CDR1 is SGHRS and CDR2 is YFSETQ. This CDR3 contains 15 residues. V was cut by 1 base and J by 2 bases, with 9 bases left in between. The full variable domain, with the rest looked up from reference TRBV5-1 and TRBJ2-2, is KAGVTQTPRYLIKTRGQQVTLSCSPISGHRSVSWYQQTPGQGLQFLFEYFSETQRNKGNFPGRFSGRQFSNSRSEMNVSTLELGDSALYLCASSLLYANTGELFFGEGSRLTVL.

Comments on this clone: The CDR3 end falls 3 residues outside the read, so it is completed with the germline J gene. The rearrangement uses TRBV20-1 and TRBJ2-7; D gene uncertain. The ends were cut back, 3 bases at V and 5 bases at J, with 17 bases in the middle. Germline assignment: CDR1 DFQATT and CDR2 SNEGSKA (reference sequence). This CDR3 has 14 residues. The CDR3: CSASDIPMGHEQYF. The CDR3 DNA, read in part, is TGCAGTGCTAGTGACATACCGATGGGTCACGAG.

Of note for this clone: The CDR3 is cut off 3 residues early in the read; its end comes from the germline J gene. J is TRBJ2-1 and V is TRBV10-2, with D perhaps assigned TRBD1 or TRBD2 (6 bases each). The V gene's germline CDR1 is WSHSY and CDR2 SAAADI. Trimming left V 6 bases short and J 6 bases short, with 9 bases between. The CDR3 contains 12 residues. CDR3 sequence: CASRQGGNEQFF. CDR3 bases read: TGCGCCAGCAGACAGGGAGGCAATGAG.

Of note for this clone: The read finishes 3 residues shy of the CDR3 end, and the germline J gene is used to complete it. This chain joins TRBV19 and TRBJ1-3, with D possibly being TRBD1 (6 bases). This CDR3 has 15 amino acids. V was clipped by 7 bases and J by 6 bases, with 19 bases between them. Germline V gene sequence: CDR1 LNHDA, CDR2 SQIVND (reference sequence). The part of the CDR3 DNA that was read is TGTGCCAGTACCCTAGGACAGTTCGGCGCAAACACC. This sequence encodes CASTLGQFGANT. The entire CDR3 protein reads CASTLGQFGANTIYF.

A remark on this clone: The read comes to an end 3 residues before the CDR3 does, leaving the germline J gene to fill in the end. J is TRBJ2-3 and V is TRBV9; no reliable D call. The CDR3 consists of 17 residues. Germline CDR1 is SGDLS and CDR2 is YYNGEE. The V and J ends lost 3 bases and 0 bases respectively, with 17 bases between them. CDR3 in amino acids: CASSASWLFASTDTQYF. The part of the CDR3 DNA that was read is TGTGCCAGCAGCGCAAGTTGGCTTTTCGCTAGCACAGATACG.

As for this clone: The CDR3 goes on 3 residues after the read ends, and that part is filled in from the germline J gene. The rearrangement links TRBV7-7 to TRBJ2-1, with D possibly matching TRBD1 (7 bases). Germline CDR1 and CDR2: SSHAT and FNYEAQ (reference sequence). The V and J ends lost 4 bases and 9 bases respectively, with 10 bases between them. The CDR3 length is 12 residues. The chain's CDR3 is CASSWGDSEQFF. Incomplete CDR3 DNA: TGTGCCAGCAGCTGGGGGGACAGTGAG.

Turning to this clone: With the read ending 3 residues before the CDR3 end, the germline J gene is used to fill in that end. This chain joins TRBV4-2 and TRBJ2-5; D not certain. Per the germline V gene, CDR1 is LGHNA and CDR2 is YNFKEQ. V lost 0 bases, J lost 3 bases, and 8 bases lay in between. The CDR3 has 14 residues. CDR3: CASSQDPPKETQYF. Partial CDR3 DNA: TGTGCCAGCAGCCAAGATCCCCCAAAAGAGACC.

Note on this clone: Read sequence stops 3 residues before the CDR3 end, and the germline J gene provides the missing end. This chain uses TRBV20-1 with TRBJ2-7; 8 nucleotides align to TRBD1. After removal of 3 bases from V and 0 bases from J, the junction contained 4 bases not matched to a gene. Per the germline V gene, CDR1 is DFQATT and CDR2 is SNEGSKA (reference sequence). There are 14 residues in the CDR3. The CDR3 here is CSARDRVSSYEQYF. Incomplete CDR3 DNA: TGCAGTGCTAGGGACAGGGTGAGCTCCTACGAG.

A word on this clone: The read gets to within 3 residues of the CDR3 end, and the germline J gene fills in the rest. The V call is TRBV9, the J call TRBJ2-5; 15 positions agree with TRBD2. CDR3 length: 15 amino acids. With V trimmed by 4 bases and J by 5 bases, 3 bases remained unmatched. Germline CDR1 is SGDLS and CDR2 is YYNGEE. The CDR3 reads CASSMGLAGGETQYF. The CDR3 DNA, read in part, is TGTGCCAGCAGCATGGGACTAGCGGGAGGCGAGACC.